The clone carrying this T cell receptor beta chain was detected a few times. Its target is not known. The data were taken from a study of glioma-infiltrating T cells. Study observations and caveats: CDR3 overlap between tissue and blood was very small. Above-expected tissue-blood divergence occurred in all gliomas, most in low-grade ones.

TCR alpha and beta CDR3 regions were amplified from RNA using iRepertoire nested multiplex PCR. Tissue mRNA or PBMC total RNA, roughly 100-400 ng, went into one-step reverse transcription and amplification. TCRdb processed the multiplex PCR reads anew with MiXCR; each CDR3 protein has one entry. This table holds under 200,000 distinct CDR3 sequences, approximately 40% found once. The CDR3 loop spans 15 amino acids. The trim removed 4 bases at V and 6 bases at J, leaving 9 bases unmatched. The genes are TRBV12-3 or TRBV12-4 and TRBJ2-7, with 10 bases lining up with TRBD1. Sequenced sample: glioma tissue, nonneoplastic brain tissue, or PBMCs (not recorded which). This TCR came from a human donor with low-grade glioma or glioblastoma, undergoing nonglioma brain surgery, or in good health (not recorded which). The CDR3 bases are TGTGCCAGCAGTTCCCCGGGACAGGGGTCGGGCGAGCAGTACTTC. The encoded protein is CASSSPGQGSGEQYF.